These 29 T cell receptor beta chains came from one sample sequenced in a study of human T cells and chemical hapten exposure. Time point denoted: pre-sensitization, week 0. The treatment: therapeutic diphenylcyclopropenone sensitization with weekly scalp DPC. TCRdb redid the calling of the RACE reads with MiXCR, one entry per CDR3 protein. The sample holds 280,000 or so distinct CDR3 sequences, roughly 7.4% seen once. Sequencing was performed on whole blood, taken in connection with sensitization to the hapten diphenylcyclopropenone (DPC). Every receptor here comes from a man aged 18 to 35 with alopecia areata. Some clones in this sample may be carry-over from other donors' samples.

This clonotype was observed a few times. This chain connects TRBV10-2 to TRBJ2-5; D call uncertain. The length of the CDR3 is 13 residues. V was trimmed by 0 bases and J by 5 bases, leaving 7 bases between them. Germline CDR1 reads WSHSY; CDR2 reads SAAADI. CDR3 region: CASSESFLETQYF. CDR3 sequence (DNA): TGCGCCAGCAGTGAGTCTTTCCTGGAGACCCAGTACTTC.

This clonotype has only one observation. The chain uses TRBV7-9 and TRBJ1-1; D is unclear. Trimming stripped 5 bases from V and 2 bases from J, with 12 bases between. The CDR3 has 14 residues. Germline lookup yields CDR1 SEHNR and CDR2 FQNEAQ (reference sequence). CDR3 coding DNA: TGTGCCAGCAGCCCTACGGTGATAAACACTGAAGCTTTCTTT. Protein product: CASSPTVINTEAFF. The full variable domain, with the rest looked up from reference TRBV7-9 and TRBJ1-1, is DTGVSQNPRHKITKRGQNVTFRCDPISEHNRLYWYRQTLGQGPEFLTYFQNEAQLEKSRLLSDRFSAERPKGSFSTLEIQRTEQGDSAMYLCASSPTVINTEAFFGQGTRLTVV.

Many counts were recorded for this clonotype. In DNA, the CDR3 is TGTGCCAGCAGTTCGGTTGGGTTCGAGACCCAGTACTTC. This gives the protein CASSSVGFETQYF. The chain has TRBV27 and TRBJ2-5; D not certain. With 4 bases removed from V and 5 bases from J, the gap between germline ends came to 11 bases. This CDR3 region has 13 residues. Germline-derived CDR1 and CDR2 are MNHEY and SMNVEV (reference sequence).

This clonotype showed up many times. The chain links TRBV29-1 to TRBJ2-3; D ambiguous. Germline V gene data show CDR1 as SQVTM and CDR2 as ANQGSEA. V lost 4 bases to trimming and J lost 2 bases, with 10 bases between them. The CDR3 is 13 residues long. In nucleotides, the CDR3 is TGCAGCGTTGCAGAAATTTACACAGATACGCAGTATTTT. Translation: CSVAEIYTDTQYF.

This clonotype has a handful of counts. This sequence joins TRBV9 and TRBJ1-2; possible D gene TRBD1, 5 bases. Trimming took 0 bases from V and 6 from J, leaving 9 bases between them. This CDR3 comprises 13 residues. CDR1 is SGDLS and CDR2 is YYNGEE in the germline V gene. The CDR3 DNA reads as TGTGCCAGCAGCGTAGCAGACAGACATGGCTACACCTTC. Encoded protein: CASSVADRHGYTF.

This clonotype turned up a few times. The gene calls are TRBV19 and TRBJ2-7, with 8 bases that match TRBD1. The length of the CDR3 is 14 residues. Germline V lookup: CDR1 LNHDA, CDR2 SQIVND (reference sequence). The trim removed 7 bases at V and 7 bases at J, leaving 12 bases unmatched. The CDR3 is CASKASQGAGEQYV. The CDR3 DNA reads TGTGCCAGTAAGGCGAGTCAGGGGGCCGGGGAGCAGTACGTC.

J is TRBJ2-1 and V is TRBV3-1, with TRBD2 identical over 7 bases. This CDR3 region has 13 residues. Trimming removed 4 bases from V and 8 bases from J; junction bases left unmatched: 5. Germline V CDR1 and CDR2: LGHDT, YNNKEL (reference sequence). Here the CDR3 DNA reads TGTGCCAGCAGCCTGGGGACTAACGATGAGCAGTTCTTC. This encodes CASSLGTNDEQFF.

There are a few counts of this clonotype. The chain recombines TRBV29-1 with TRBJ2-1; D call uncertain. The CDR3 loop spans 11 amino acids. Germline lookup yields CDR1 SQVTM and CDR2 ANQGSEA. V was clipped by 6 bases and J by 8 bases, with 11 bases between them. The CDR3: CSVTLWDEQFF. The CDR3 DNA reads as TGCAGCGTCACCCTCTGGGATGAGCAGTTCTTC.

This clonotype was seen a handful of times. The J gene is TRBJ2-3, the V gene TRBV4-2; no clear D gene. The ends were cut back, 5 bases at V and 7 bases at J, with 7 bases in the middle. Germline-derived CDR1 and CDR2 are LGHNA and YNFKEQ. This CDR3 is built from 11 residues. The CDR3 DNA follows: TGTGCCAGCAGCTCCAGTAATACGCAGTATTTT. Its translation is CASSSSNTQYF.

This clonotype showed up many times. V and J are TRBV7-8 and TRBJ2-7, with a possible D match to TRBD1 (5 bases). Germline V gene sequence: CDR1 SGHVS, CDR2 FQNEAQ. The ends were cut back, 2 bases at V and 4 bases at J, with 12 bases in the middle. This CDR3 is 14 amino acids long. The CDR3 sequence is CASSLSGAGYEQYF. The CDR3 bases are TGTGCCAGCAGCTTATCAGGCGCAGGGTACGAGCAGTACTTC.

This clonotype was seen a handful of times. The genes are TRBV5-1 and TRBJ2-3; 10 bases match TRBD2. The V segment lost 0 bases and the J segment 0 bases; nucleotides outside the gene matches: 4. Germline-derived CDR1 and CDR2 are SGHRS and YFSETQ. CDR3 length: 17 amino acids. The CDR3 DNA reads TGCGCCAGCAGCTTGGCCTTAGCGGGGGGCAGCACAGATACGCAGTATTTT. Amino acid sequence: CASSLALAGGSTDTQYF.

This clonotype came up many times. This chain links TRBV6-7 with TRBJ2-7; D gene uncertain. TRBV6-7 is known as an ORF, though its function is uncertain. Trimming removed 4 bases at V and 6 bases at J, with 7 bases between. The CDR3 has 11 amino acids. CDR3 DNA sequence: TGTGCCAGCAGTTCCTACGGCGAGCAGTACGTC. Residues: CASSSYGEQYV.

This clonotype was recorded a few times. The chain combines TRBV27 with TRBJ1-6; D gene ambiguous. This CDR3 comprises 15 residues. The ends were cut back, 7 bases at V and 0 bases at J, with 10 bases in the middle. CDR1 MNHEY and CDR2 SMNVEV come from the germline V gene (reference sequence). Written as DNA, the CDR3 is TGTGCCAGCAAGGTCGGGAGCTCCTATAATTCACCCCTCCACTTT. Its protein product is CASKVGSSYNSPLHF.

This clonotype was detected many times. The chain links TRBV10-2 to TRBJ2-2, with 8 positions matching TRBD2. CDR1 is WSHSY and CDR2 is SAAADI in the germline V gene. The CDR3 consists of 18 residues. The junction had 14 bases not matched to a gene; V was cut back by 7 bases and J by 1 base. The CDR3 sequence is CASTRVPGLGLNTGELFF. The CDR3 DNA follows: TGCGCCAGCACTCGAGTCCCGGGACTAGGTTTGAACACCGGGGAGCTGTTTTTT.

The chain combines TRBV7-2 with TRBJ2-3; no firm D call. Looked up from germline, CDR1 is SGHTA and CDR2 is FQGNSA. The CDR3 extends over 15 amino acids. Trimming stripped 5 bases from V and 0 bases from J, with 12 bases between. As DNA, the CDR3 is TGTGCCAGCAGCCGATCGCCGGATAGCACAGATACGCAGTATTTT. This gives the protein CASSRSPDSTDTQYF.

This clonotype was detected a few times. V is TRBV29-1 and J is TRBJ1-1; D uncertain. This CDR3 has 10 amino acids. CDR1 is SQVTM, CDR2 ANQGSEA, per germline. V gave up 4 bases and J gave up 3 bases, with 3 bases separating them. CDR3 DNA sequence: TGCAGCGTTGGGTACACTGAAGCTTTCTTT. The encoded protein is CSVGYTEAFF.

This chain connects TRBV27 to TRBJ1-2, with 7 bases aligning to TRBD1. After removal of 3 bases from V and 5 bases from J, the junction contained 15 bases not matched to a gene. Germline-derived CDR1 and CDR2 are MNHEY and SMNVEV (reference sequence). The CDR3 is 17 amino acids. CDR3 in DNA: TGTGCCAGCAGTTTCTCCTTGGGGACAGCGGAACTATATGGCTACACCTTC. This codes for CASSFSLGTAELYGYTF.

The chain recombines TRBV5-4 with TRBJ1-2; no clear D gene. This CDR3 contains 15 residues. CDR1 is SGHNT, CDR2 YYREEE, per germline (reference sequence). Trimming stripped 2 bases from V and 4 bases from J, with 15 bases between. The chain's CDR3 is CASSFQSPGAYGYTF. CDR3 sequence (DNA): TGTGCCAGCAGCTTCCAGAGCCCTGGAGCCTATGGCTACACCTTC.

V is TRBV11-1 and J is TRBJ2-7; D unclear. Germline values: CDR1 SGHAT, CDR2 FQDESV (reference sequence). V lost 5 bases to trimming and J lost 3 bases, with 17 bases between them. The CDR3 covers 15 residues. The CDR3 loop is CASSPLFDNSYEQYV. As DNA, the CDR3 is TGTGCCAGCAGCCCCTTATTCGACAACAGCTACGAGCAGTACGTC.

This clonotype was observed at least ten times. This chain uses TRBV4-1 with TRBJ1-1; D uncertain. From germline, CDR1 is MGHRA and CDR2 YSYEKL. This CDR3 contains 15 residues. The V end lost 3 bases, the J end lost 4 bases, and 15 bases lay between the germline ends. CDR3 loop: CASSHNIIRSTEAFF. CDR3 DNA: TGCGCCAGCAGCCATAATATAATTAGGAGCACTGAAGCTTTCTTT.

The sample holds a few counts of this clonotype. The chain carries TRBV5-4 and TRBJ2-1; D gene uncertain. The CDR3 covers 13 residues. The germline V gene has CDR1 SGHNT and CDR2 YYREEE (reference sequence). Trimming removed 1 base at V and 8 bases at J, with 10 bases between. Here the CDR3 DNA reads TGTGCCAGCAGCTTGAGTGGCAGGTATGAGCAGTTCTTC. As protein: CASSLSGRYEQFF.

This chain links TRBV29-1 with TRBJ2-5, with D possibly TRBD2 on 5 matching bases. V dropped 2 bases and J dropped 5 bases, with 9 bases sitting between them. The CDR3 sequence is 12 residues long. Germline CDR1 and CDR2: SQVTM and ANQGSEA. The CDR3 nucleotides read TGCAGCGTTGAAAAGGGAGATGAGACCCAGTACTTC. Protein: CSVEKGDETQYF.

This clonotype has more than one count but fewer than ten. This chain uses TRBV19 with TRBJ1-5, with D hard to call. This CDR3 has 15 amino acids. V gave up 1 base and J gave up 1 base, with 8 bases separating them. Germline CDR1 and CDR2: LNHDA and SQIVND (reference sequence). CDR3 loop: CASSIGHLSNQPQHF. Written as DNA, the CDR3 is TGTGCCAGTAGTATAGGGCACCTAAGCAATCAGCCCCAGCATTTT.

The chain recombines TRBV5-1 with TRBJ2-1, with TRBD1 matching 7 bases. This CDR3 has 13 residues. V was pared by 3 bases and J by 7 bases, with 4 bases of the junction left unmatched. Germline-derived CDR1 and CDR2 are SGHRS and YFSETQ. CDR3 in amino acids: CASSWGQLNEQFF. The CDR3 coding sequence is TGCGCCAGCAGCTGGGGACAGTTAAATGAGCAGTTCTTC.

The chain's CDR3 is CASSLEGGGQPQHF. CDR3 coding DNA: TGTGCCAGCAGCTTAGAGGGGGGCGGACAGCCCCAGCATTTT. The genes are TRBV7-6 and TRBJ1-5, with a possible D match to TRBD1 (6 bases). The V and J ends lost 1 base and 7 bases respectively, with 11 bases between them. Germline CDR1 and CDR2: SGHVS and FNYEAQ. This CDR3 has 14 amino acids.

This clonotype showed up many times. The genes are TRBV3-1 and TRBJ1-2; a possible D gene is TRBD1 (5 bases). There are 14 residues in the CDR3. Trimming stripped 0 bases from V and 5 bases from J, with 10 bases between. Germline lookup yields CDR1 LGHDT and CDR2 YNNKEL (reference sequence). In DNA, the CDR3 is TGTGCCAGCAGCCAAGAGGGGGTACGGTATGGCTACACCTTC. Translation gives CASSQEGVRYGYTF.

This clonotype was counted only a few times. The rearrangement links TRBV7-8 to TRBJ2-3; tentatively, D is TRBD2 (7 bases). The CDR3 runs to 16 residues. Looked up from germline, CDR1 is SGHVS and CDR2 is FQNEAQ. The V and J ends lost 5 bases and 3 bases respectively, with 18 bases between them. CDR3 sequence: CASSPLLRGGTDTQYF. The CDR3 DNA follows: TGTGCCAGCAGCCCTCTACTGAGGGGGGGAACAGATACGCAGTATTTT.

This clonotype was recorded a few times. This chain uses TRBV7-6 with TRBJ2-2; 8 nucleotides agree with TRBD1. Per the germline V gene, CDR1 is SGHVS and CDR2 is FNYEAQ. The length of the CDR3 is 16 residues. V lost 6 bases, J lost 6 bases, and 12 bases stayed unmatched. This chain's CDR3 is CASSATPTGVAGELFF. In DNA, the CDR3 is TGTGCCAGCAGTGCCACTCCGACAGGGGTAGCCGGGGAGCTGTTTTTT.

This clonotype was recorded a few times. This chain links TRBV10-3 with TRBJ2-5; D may be TRBD2 (5 bases). The CDR3 runs to 14 residues. The V and J ends lost 4 bases and 1 base respectively, with 10 bases between them. Germline-derived CDR1 and CDR2 are ENHRY and SYGVKD. The CDR3 is CAISGGEFQETQYF. The DNA of the CDR3 is TGTGCCATCAGTGGGGGAGAGTTCCAAGAGACCCAGTACTTC.